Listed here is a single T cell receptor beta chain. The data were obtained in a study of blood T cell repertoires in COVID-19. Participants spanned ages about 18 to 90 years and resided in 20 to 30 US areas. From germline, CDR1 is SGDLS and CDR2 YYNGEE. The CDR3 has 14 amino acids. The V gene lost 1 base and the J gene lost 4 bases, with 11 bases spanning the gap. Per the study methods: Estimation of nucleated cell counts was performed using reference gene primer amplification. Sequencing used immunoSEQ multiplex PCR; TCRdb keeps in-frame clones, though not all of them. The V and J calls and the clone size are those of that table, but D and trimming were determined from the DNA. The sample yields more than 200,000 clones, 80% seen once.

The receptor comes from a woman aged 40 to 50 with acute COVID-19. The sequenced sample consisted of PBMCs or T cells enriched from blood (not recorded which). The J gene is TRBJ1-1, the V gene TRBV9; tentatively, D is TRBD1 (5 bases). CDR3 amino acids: CASSVNQGGTEAFF. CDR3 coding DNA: TGTGCCAGCAGCGTAAATCAGGGAGGCACTGAAGCTTTCTTT. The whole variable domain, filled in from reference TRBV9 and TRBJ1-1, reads DSGVTQTPKHLITATGQRVTLRCSPRSGDLSVYWYQQSLDQGLQFLIQYYNGEERAKGNILERFSAQQFPDLHSELNLSSLELGDSALYFCASSVNQGGTEAFFGQGTRLTVV.